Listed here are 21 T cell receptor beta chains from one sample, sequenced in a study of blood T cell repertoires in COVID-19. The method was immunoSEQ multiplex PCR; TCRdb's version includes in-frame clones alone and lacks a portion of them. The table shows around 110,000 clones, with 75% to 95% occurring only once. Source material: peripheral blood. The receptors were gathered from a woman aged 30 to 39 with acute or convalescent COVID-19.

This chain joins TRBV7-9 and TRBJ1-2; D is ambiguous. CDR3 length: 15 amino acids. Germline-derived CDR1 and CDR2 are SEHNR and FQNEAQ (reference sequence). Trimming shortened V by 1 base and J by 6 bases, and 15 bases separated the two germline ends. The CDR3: CASSLGVTALHGYTF. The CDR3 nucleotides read TGTGCCAGCAGCTTAGGTGTTACGGCACTACATGGCTACACCTTC.

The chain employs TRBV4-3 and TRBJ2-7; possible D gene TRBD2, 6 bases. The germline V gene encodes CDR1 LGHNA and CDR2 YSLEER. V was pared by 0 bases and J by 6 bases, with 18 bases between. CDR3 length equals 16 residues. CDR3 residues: CASSQDYNGAGGEQYF. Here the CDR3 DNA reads TGCGCCAGCAGCCAAGATTACAACGGGGCCGGGGGCGAGCAGTACTTC.

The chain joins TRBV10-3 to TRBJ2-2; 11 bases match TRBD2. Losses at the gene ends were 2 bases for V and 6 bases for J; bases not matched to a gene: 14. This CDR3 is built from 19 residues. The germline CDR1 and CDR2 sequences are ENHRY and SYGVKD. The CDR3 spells CAISERSVAGGPFSGELFF. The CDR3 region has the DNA TGTGCCATCAGTGAGAGGAGTGTAGCGGGAGGGCCCTTTTCCGGGGAGCTGTTTTTT.

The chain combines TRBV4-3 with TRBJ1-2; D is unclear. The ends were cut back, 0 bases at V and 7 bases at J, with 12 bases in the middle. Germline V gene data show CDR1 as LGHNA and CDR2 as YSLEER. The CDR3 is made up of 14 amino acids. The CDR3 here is CASSQDWSTGGYTF. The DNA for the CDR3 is TGCGCCAGCAGCCAAGATTGGTCTACGGGTGGCTACACCTTC.

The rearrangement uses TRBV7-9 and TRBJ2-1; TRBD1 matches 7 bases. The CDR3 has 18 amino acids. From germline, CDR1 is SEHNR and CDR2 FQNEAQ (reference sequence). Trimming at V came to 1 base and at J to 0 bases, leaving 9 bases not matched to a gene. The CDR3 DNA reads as TGTGCCAGCAGCTTAGGGGGGACAGCACGAAGCTCCTACAATGAGCAGTTCTTC. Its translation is CASSLGGTARSSYNEQFF.

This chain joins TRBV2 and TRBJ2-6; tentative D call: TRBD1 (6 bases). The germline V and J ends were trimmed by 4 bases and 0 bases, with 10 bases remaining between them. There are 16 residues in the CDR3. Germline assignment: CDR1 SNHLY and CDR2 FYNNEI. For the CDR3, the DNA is TGTGCCAGCAGTGTACAGGGCCTCTCTGGGGCCAACGTCCTGACTTTC. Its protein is CASSVQGLSGANVLTF.

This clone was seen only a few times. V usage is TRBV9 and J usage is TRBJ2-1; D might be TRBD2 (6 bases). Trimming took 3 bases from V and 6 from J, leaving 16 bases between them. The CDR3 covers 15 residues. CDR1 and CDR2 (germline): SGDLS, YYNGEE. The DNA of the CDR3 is TGTGCCAGCAGCGCTAGACTAGGCGGTGGCAATGAGCAGTTCTTC. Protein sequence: CASSARLGGGNEQFF.

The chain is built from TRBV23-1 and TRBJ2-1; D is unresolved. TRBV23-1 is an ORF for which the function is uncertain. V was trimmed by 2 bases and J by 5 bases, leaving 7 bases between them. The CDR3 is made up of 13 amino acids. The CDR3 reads CASSQTVHNEQFF. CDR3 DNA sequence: TGCGCCAGCAGTCAAACGGTTCACAATGAGCAGTTCTTC.

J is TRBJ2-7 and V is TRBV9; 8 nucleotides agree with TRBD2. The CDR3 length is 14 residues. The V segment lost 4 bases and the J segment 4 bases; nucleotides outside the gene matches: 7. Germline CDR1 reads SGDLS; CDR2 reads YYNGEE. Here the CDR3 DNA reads TGTGCCAGCAGCCCCGGGGGGGACCGATACGAGCAGTACTTC. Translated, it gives CASSPGGDRYEQYF.

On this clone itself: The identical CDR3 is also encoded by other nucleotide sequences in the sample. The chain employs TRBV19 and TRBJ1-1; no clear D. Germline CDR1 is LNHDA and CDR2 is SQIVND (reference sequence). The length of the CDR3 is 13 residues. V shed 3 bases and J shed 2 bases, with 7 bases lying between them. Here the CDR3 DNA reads TGTGCCAGTAGTATTCGGGGAAACACTGAAGCTTTCTTT. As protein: CASSIRGNTEAFF.

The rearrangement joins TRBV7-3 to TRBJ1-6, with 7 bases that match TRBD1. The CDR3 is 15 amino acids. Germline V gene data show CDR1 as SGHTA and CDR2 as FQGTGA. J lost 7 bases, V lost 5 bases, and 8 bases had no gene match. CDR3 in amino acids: CASSLGSGQNSPLHF. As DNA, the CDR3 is TGTGCCAGCAGCCTCGGGTCGGGACAGAATTCACCCCTCCACTTT. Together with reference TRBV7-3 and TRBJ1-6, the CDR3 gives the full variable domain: GAGVSQTPSNKVTEKGKYVELRCDPISGHTALYWYRQSLGQGPEFLIYFQGTGAADDSGLPNDRFFAVRPEGSVSTLKIQRTERGDSAVYLCASSLGSGQNSPLHFGNGTRLTVT.

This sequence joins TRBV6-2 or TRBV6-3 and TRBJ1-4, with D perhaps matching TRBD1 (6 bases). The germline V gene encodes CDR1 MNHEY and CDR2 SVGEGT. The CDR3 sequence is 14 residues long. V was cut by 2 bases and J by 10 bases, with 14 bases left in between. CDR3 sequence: CASSYTNRDTKLFF. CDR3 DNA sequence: TGTGCCAGCAGTTACACTAACCGGGACACAAAACTGTTTTTT.

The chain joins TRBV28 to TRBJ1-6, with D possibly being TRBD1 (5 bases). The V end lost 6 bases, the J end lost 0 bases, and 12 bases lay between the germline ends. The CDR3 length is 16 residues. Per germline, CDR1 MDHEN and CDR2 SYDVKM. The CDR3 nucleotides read TGTGCCAGCAGACCCCCGGGGGACTCCTATAATTCACCCCTCCACTTT. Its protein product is CASRPPGDSYNSPLHF. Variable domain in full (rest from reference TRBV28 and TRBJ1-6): DVKVTQSSRYLVKRTGEKVFLECVQDMDHENMFWYRQDPGLGLRLIYFSYDVKMKEKGDIPEGYSVSREKKERFSLILESASTNQTSMYLCASRPPGDSYNSPLHFGNGTRLTVT.

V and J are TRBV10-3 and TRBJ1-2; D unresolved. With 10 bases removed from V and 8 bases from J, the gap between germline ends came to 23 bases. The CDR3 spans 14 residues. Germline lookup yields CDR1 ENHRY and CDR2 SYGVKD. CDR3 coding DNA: TGTGCCACCTTGCCGGAGTCCCTTCGGGAAGGCTACACCTTC. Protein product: CATLPESLREGYTF.

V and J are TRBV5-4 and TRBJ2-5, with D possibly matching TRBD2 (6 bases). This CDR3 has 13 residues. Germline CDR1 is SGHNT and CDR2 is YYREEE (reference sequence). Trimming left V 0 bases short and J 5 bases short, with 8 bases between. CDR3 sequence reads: CASSLGGRETQYF. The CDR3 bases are TGTGCCAGCAGCTTGGGAGGGAGGGAGACCCAGTACTTC.

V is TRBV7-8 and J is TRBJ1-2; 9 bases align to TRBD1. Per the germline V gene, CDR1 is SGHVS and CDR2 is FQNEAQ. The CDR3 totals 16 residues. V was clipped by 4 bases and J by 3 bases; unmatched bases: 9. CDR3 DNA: TGTGCCAGCAGCTCGAGCAACCGGGACAGGGACTATGGCTACACCTTC. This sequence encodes CASSSSNRDRDYGYTF.

CDR3 sequence: CAIKLEGLTGGGEAFF. The CDR3 DNA sequence: TGTGCCATCAAGCTCGAGGGACTTACCGGGGGTGGTGAAGCTTTCTTT. V is TRBV10-3 and J is TRBJ1-1, with D possibly matching TRBD1 (5 bases). There are 16 residues in the CDR3. From germline, CDR1 is ENHRY and CDR2 SYGVKD. V was clipped by 7 bases and J by 7 bases, with 25 bases between them.

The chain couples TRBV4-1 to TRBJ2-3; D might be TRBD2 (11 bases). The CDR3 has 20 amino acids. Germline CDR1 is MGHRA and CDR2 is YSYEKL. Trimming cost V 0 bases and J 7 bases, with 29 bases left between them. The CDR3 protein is CASSQEAETSGTGAMYTQYF. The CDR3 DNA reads TGCGCCAGCAGCCAAGAGGCGGAGACTAGCGGGACAGGGGCCATGTATACGCAGTATTTT.

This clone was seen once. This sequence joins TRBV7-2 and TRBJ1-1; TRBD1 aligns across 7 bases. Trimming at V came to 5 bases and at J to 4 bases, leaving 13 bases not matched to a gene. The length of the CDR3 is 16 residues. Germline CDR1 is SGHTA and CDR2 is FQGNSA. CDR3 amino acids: CASSPESTGLGTEAFF. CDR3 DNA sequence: TGTGCCAGCAGCCCTGAATCGACAGGGCTGGGCACTGAAGCTTTCTTT.

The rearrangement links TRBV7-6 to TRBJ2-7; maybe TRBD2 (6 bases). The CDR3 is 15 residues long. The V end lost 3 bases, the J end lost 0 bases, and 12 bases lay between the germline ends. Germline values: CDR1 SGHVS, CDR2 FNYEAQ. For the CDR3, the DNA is TGTGCCAGCAGCTTTGGCGGGGTGAGCTCCTACGAGCAGTACTTC. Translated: CASSFGGVSSYEQYF.

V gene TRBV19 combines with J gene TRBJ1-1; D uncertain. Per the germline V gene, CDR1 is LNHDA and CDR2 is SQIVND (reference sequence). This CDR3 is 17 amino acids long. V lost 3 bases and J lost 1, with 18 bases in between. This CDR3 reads CASSIGGGYDRNTEAFF. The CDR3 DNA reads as TGTGCCAGTAGTATTGGTGGAGGTTATGATAGGAACACTGAAGCTTTCTTT. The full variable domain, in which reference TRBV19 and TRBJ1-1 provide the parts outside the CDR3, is DGGITQSPKYLFRKEGQNVTLSCEQNLNHDAMYWYRQDPGQGLRLIYYSQIVNDFQKGDIAEGYSVSREKKESFPLTVTSAQKNPTAFYLCASSIGGGYDRNTEAFFGQGTRLTVV.